What follows describes a single T cell receptor beta chain. Per the original methods: The assay estimated nucleated cells by amplifying reference gene primers. Generated by immunoSEQ multiplex PCR, the TCRdb table keeps only in-frame clones and is missing some. Clone size and the V and J calls come from that table; the DNA yielded D and trimming. This table has about 190,000 clones, around 87% appearing once. These data originate in a study of blood T cell repertoires in COVID-19. Study as a whole: The origin of the acute and convalescent COVID-19 samples was the United States, Italy and Spain. PBMCs, B-cell-depleted T cells, or T cells provided the cDNA or gDNA that made up the material.

The junction had 14 bases not matched to a gene; V was cut back by 0 bases and J by 5 bases. The CDR3 has 18 residues. Germline V gives CDR1 SNHLY, CDR2 FYNNEI. J is TRBJ1-2 and V is TRBV2; 8 nucleotides match TRBD1. The sequencing sample was made of peripheral blood. This receptor was taken from a young woman who had recovered from COVID-19. CDR3 bases: TGTGCCAGCAGTGAAGCGGGGTCAGGGGGCGGAAGACTTTATGGCTACACCTTC. This gives the protein CASSEAGSGGGRLYGYTF.